This T cell receptor beta chain came from a study of shared clonotypes between healthy human individuals. Study details: Contributing individuals were two females and three males aged 18 to 49. Study outcomes and limitations: Across a handful of donors, naive CD4 shared around 5.4%, naive CD8 3% to 3.5%, memory CD4 more than 2%, memory CD8 0.4%.

CD4+ cells were split into CD45RA+ naive and CD45RA-negative memory subsets. Each sorted subset replicate got 200 ng genomic DNA, tens of thousands of genomes. Clones were sequenced by immunoSEQ multiplex PCR, and TCRdb holds only the in-frame ones, with some missing. The repertoire holds millions of clones, with about 92% as singletons. Points on this clone: No antigen is known for it.

Germline V gene lookup returns CDR1 SNHLY and CDR2 FYNNEI. The CDR3 has 14 amino acids. Trimming removed 6 bases at V and 2 bases at J, with 11 bases between. This chain uses TRBV2 with TRBJ1-3; D is unclear. Sequencing was carried out using naive CD4+ T cells sorted from blood. Subset of the sample: CD45RA+ positively selected. This clonotype was obtained from a man in his late teens or twenties in good health. The DNA of the CDR3 is TGTGCCAGCAGCTGGGGTCTGACTGGAAACACCATATATTTT. Amino acid sequence: CASSWGLTGNTIYF.